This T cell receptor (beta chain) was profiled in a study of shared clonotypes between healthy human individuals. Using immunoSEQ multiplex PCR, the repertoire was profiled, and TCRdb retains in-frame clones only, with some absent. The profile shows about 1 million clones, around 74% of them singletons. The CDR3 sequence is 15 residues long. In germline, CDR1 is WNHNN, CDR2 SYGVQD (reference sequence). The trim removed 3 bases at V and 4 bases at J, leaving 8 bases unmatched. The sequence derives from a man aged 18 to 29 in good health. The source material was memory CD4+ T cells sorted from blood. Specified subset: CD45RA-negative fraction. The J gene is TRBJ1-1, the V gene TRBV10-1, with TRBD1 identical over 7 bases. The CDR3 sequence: CASSDRQGAGTEAFF. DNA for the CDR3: TGCGCCAGCAGTGATCGACAGGGAGCCGGCACTGAAGCTTTCTTT.